The clone carrying this TCR beta chain was found once. Recruited during active infection, patients (from Seattle) were subsequently followed longitudinally. These data come from a study of blood T cell repertoires in COVID-19. Study-wide context: Material from acute and convalescent COVID-19 was sourced from the United States, Italy and Spain. The cDNA or gDNA used as material had been derived from T cells, B-cell-depleted T cells, or PBMCs.

Per the authors' pipeline: It was from reference gene primer amplification that nucleated cell counts were estimated. Profiled with immunoSEQ multiplex PCR; TCRdb holds only in-frame clones, not every one. That table gives V, J and clone size, and the DNA gave D and trimming. Here the sample spans hundreds of thousands of clones, 86% being singletons. This CDR3 has 13 residues. Trimming left V 5 bases short and J 5 bases short, with 10 bases between. Germline CDR1 and CDR2: MDHEN and SYDVKM. This TCR came from a woman of 80 years or more with COVID-19, enrolled during active disease. The chain recombines TRBV28 with TRBJ1-5; no reliable D call. The sequencing sample was made of peripheral blood. The CDR3 nucleotides read TGTGCCAGCAGTCCTAATATGGATCAGCCCCAGCATTTT. It yields the protein CASSPNMDQPQHF.